The 9 T cell receptor beta chains reported below all come from one sample, sequenced in a study of shared clonotypes between healthy human individuals. Generated by immunoSEQ multiplex PCR, the TCRdb table keeps only in-frame clones and is missing some. This table has 190,000 or so clones, around 63% appearing once. The material sequenced was memory CD4+ T cells sorted from blood. Subset described: CD45RA-negative fraction. The receptor source for this set is a man between 25 and 39 years old in good health.

The CDR3 region has the DNA TGCGCCAGCAGTCACCCCGGGGGTTCTCTATTATCTACTCTTGACGGGGAGCTGTTTTTT. As protein: CASSHPGGSLLSTLDGELFF. The chain combines TRBV23-1 with TRBJ2-2, with a possible D match to TRBD2 (6 bases). Being an ORF, TRBV23-1 has a function that is uncertain. This CDR3 has 20 residues. The ends were cut back, 3 bases at V and 7 bases at J, with 30 bases in the middle.

In DNA form, the CDR3 reads TGTGCCAGCAGCTTAGAAGCCAGGGGGCGAGAGACCCAGTACTTC. It yields the protein CASSLEARGRETQYF. The chain couples TRBV7-9 to TRBJ2-5, with 8 bases matching TRBD1. The germline V gene has CDR1 SEHNR and CDR2 FQNEAQ (reference sequence). The CDR3 spans 15 residues. Unmatched junction bases numbered 5, after V lost 1 base and J lost 4 bases. The variable domain in full, completed from reference TRBV7-9 and TRBJ2-5, reads DTGVSQNPRHKITKRGQNVTFRCDPISEHNRLYWYRQTLGQGPEFLTYFQNEAQLEKSRLLSDRFSAERPKGSFSTLEIQRTEQGDSAMYLCASSLEARGRETQYFGPGTRLLVL.

Ten or more counts support this clone. This chain connects TRBV6-1 to TRBJ2-7; a weak D match, TRBD1 (5 bases). The CDR3 loop spans 13 amino acids. The germline V gene encodes CDR1 MNHNS and CDR2 SASEGT. Trimming pared 6 bases from V and 3 bases from J, leaving 12 bases between. The DNA of the CDR3 is TGTGCCAGCAGGATTTCTACAGGCTACGAGCAGTACTTC. Its translation: CASRISTGYEQYF.

This chain connects TRBV27 to TRBJ1-2; D remains ambiguous. Germline V CDR1 and CDR2: MNHEY, SMNVEV (reference sequence). V lost 6 bases, J lost 4 bases, and 21 bases lay in between. The CDR3 spans 16 residues. The CDR3 DNA is TGTGCCAGCAGACTACACGGCCTTGCGTCCTCCTATGGCTACACCTTC. Amino acids: CASRLHGLASSYGYTF.

The J gene is TRBJ2-6, the V gene TRBV5-1; no clear D gene. From germline, CDR1 is SGHRS and CDR2 YFSETQ. The CDR3 totals 15 residues. Trimming stripped 4 bases from V and 0 bases from J, with 8 bases between. The CDR3, as DNA: TGCGCCAGCAGCATTGGAAACTCTGGGGCCAACGTCCTGACTTTC. Translating it yields CASSIGNSGANVLTF.

The chain uses TRBV25-1 and TRBJ2-2; the D is unclear. Trimming took 5 bases from V and 7 from J, leaving 11 bases between them. From germline, CDR1 is MGHDK and CDR2 SYGVNS. This CDR3 comprises 13 residues. The DNA for the CDR3 is TGTGCCAGCAGTTCTTATGGTGGCGGGGAGCTGTTTTTT. Its translation: CASSSYGGGELFF.

This clone was seen a few times. The rearrangement joins TRBV7-3 to TRBJ1-5; no firm D call. Trimming removed 5 bases from V and 5 bases from J, with 13 bases in between. Germline loops: CDR1 SGHTA, CDR2 FQGTGA. CDR3 length: 14 amino acids. CDR3 in DNA: TGTGCCAGCAGCCCAGGCCCTGGGGATCAGCCCCAGCATTTT. Its protein product is CASSPGPGDQPQHF.

This clone was seen a few times. This chain links TRBV6-1 with TRBJ1-5; D unresolved. The CDR3 length is 14 residues. V lost 1 base to trimming and J lost 4 bases, with 8 bases between them. CDR1 is MNHNS and CDR2 is SASEGT in the germline V gene. The CDR3 coding sequence is TGTGCCAGCAGTGAAGTTTGGCTGAATCAGCCCCAGCATTTT. This translates into CASSEVWLNQPQHF.

This CDR3 reads CASSLAAGGSYNEQFF. The CDR3 region has the DNA TGTGCCAGCAGCTTAGCGGCGGGAGGCTCCTACAATGAGCAGTTCTTC. V usage is TRBV7-2 and J usage is TRBJ2-1; 8 bases are shared with TRBD2. The CDR3 extends over 16 amino acids. CDR1 and CDR2 (germline): SGHTA, FQGNSA. Trimming cost V 0 bases and J 0 bases; bases outside gene matches: 1.